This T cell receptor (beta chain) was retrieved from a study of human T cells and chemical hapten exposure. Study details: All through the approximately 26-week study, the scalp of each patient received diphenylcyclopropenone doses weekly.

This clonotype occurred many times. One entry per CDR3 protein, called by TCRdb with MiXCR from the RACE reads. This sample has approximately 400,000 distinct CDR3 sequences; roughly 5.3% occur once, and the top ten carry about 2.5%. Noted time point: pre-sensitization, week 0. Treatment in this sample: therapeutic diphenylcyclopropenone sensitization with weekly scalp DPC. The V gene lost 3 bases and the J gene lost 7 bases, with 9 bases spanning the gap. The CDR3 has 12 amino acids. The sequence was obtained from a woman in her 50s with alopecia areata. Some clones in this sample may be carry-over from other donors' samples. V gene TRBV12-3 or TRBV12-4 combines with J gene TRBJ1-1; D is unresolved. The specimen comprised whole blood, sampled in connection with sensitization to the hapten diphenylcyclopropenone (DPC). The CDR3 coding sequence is TGTGCCAGCAGTTTCGGGCGGGGTGAAGCTTTCTTT. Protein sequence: CASSFGRGEAFF.